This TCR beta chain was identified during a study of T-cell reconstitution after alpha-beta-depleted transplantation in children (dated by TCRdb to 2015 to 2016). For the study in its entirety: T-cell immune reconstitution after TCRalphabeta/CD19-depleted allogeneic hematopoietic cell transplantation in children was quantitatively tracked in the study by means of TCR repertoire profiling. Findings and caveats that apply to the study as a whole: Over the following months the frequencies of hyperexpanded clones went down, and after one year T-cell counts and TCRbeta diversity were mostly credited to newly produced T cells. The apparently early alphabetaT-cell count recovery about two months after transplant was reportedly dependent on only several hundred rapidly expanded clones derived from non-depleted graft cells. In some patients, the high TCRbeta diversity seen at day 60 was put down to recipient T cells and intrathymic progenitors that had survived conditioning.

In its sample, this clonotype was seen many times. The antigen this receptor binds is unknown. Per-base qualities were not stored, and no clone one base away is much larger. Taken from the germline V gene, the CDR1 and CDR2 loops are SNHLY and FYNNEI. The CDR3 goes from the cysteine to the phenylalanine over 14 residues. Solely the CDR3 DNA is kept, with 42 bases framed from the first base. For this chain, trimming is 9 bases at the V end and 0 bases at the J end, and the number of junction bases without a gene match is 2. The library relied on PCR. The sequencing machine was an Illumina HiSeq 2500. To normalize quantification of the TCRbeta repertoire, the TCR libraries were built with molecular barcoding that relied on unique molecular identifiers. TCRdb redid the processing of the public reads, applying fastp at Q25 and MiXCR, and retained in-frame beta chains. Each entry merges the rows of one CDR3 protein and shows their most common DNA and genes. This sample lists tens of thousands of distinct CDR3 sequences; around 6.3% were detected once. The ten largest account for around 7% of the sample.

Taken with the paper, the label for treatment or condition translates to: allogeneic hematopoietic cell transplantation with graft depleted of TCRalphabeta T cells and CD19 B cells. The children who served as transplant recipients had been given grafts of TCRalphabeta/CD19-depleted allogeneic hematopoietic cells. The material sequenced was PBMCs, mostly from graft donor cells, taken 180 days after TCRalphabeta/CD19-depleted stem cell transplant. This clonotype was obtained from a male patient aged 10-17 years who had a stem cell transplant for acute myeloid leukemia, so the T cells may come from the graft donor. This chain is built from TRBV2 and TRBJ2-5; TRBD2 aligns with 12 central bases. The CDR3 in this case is CARGTSGYQETQYF. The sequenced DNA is TGTGCCAGGGGGACTAGCGGGTACCAAGAGACCCAGTACTTC.